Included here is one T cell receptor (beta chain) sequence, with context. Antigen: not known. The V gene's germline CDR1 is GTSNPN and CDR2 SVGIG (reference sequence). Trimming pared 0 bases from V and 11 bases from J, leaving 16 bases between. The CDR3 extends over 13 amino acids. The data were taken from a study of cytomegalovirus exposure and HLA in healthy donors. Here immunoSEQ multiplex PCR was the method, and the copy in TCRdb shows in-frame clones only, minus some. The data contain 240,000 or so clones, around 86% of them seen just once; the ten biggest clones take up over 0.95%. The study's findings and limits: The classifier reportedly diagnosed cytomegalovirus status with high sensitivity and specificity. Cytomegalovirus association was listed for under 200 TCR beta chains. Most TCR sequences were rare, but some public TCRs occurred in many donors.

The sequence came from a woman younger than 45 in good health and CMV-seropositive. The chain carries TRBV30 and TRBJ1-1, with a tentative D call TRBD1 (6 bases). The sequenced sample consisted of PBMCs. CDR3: CAWSVLEGVGAFF. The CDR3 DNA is TGTGCCTGGAGTGTACTTGAGGGGGTAGGGGCTTTCTTT.